This is a list of T cell receptor beta chains from one sample in a study of cytomegalovirus exposure and HLA in healthy donors. Libraries were prepared by immunoSEQ multiplex PCR; TCRdb keeps only in-frame clonotypes and omits some of them. The sample has over 90,000 clones; 60% to 80% are singletons. Sequenced: PBMCs. The origin of the receptors is a woman aged 60-75 years in good health and CMV-seropositive. CDR3s include the opening cysteine and the closing phenylalanine or tryptophan. Fields, in order: D gene, CDR3 length, clone size, V gene, J gene, CDR3 DNA, CDR3 protein. A D gene is named only where the DNA matches it firmly. Clone size, where shown, is once, few, many, or a class for clones that have expanded.

D gene: .; CDR3 length: 17; clone size: .; V gene: TRBV9; J gene: TRBJ1-4; CDR3 DNA: TGTGCCAGCAGCGTAGGGGGGCAGGGGCTAGTTGCGGAAAAACTGTTTTTT; CDR3 protein: CASSVGGQGLVAEKLFF
D gene: TRBD1; CDR3 length: 15; clone size: .; V gene: TRBV10-2; J gene: TRBJ2-3; CDR3 DNA: TGCGCCAGCAGTGTCGGGACAGGGGGCTTAGATACGCAGTATTTT; CDR3 protein: CASSVGTGGLDTQYF
D gene: .; CDR3 length: 16; clone size: .; V gene: TRBV4-2; J gene: TRBJ2-3; CDR3 DNA: TGTGCCAGCAGCCAGGGAGGCGGGCGCCGCACAGATACGCAGTATTTT; CDR3 protein: CASSQGGGRRTDTQYF
D gene: .; CDR3 length: 9; clone size: .; V gene: TRBV7-5; J gene: TRBJ2-1; CDR3 DNA: TGTGCCAGGGGCGATGAGCAGTTCTTC; CDR3 protein: CARGDEQFF
D gene: .; CDR3 length: 13; clone size: few; V gene: TRBV19; J gene: TRBJ2-1; CDR3 DNA: TGTGCCAGTAGTATGACGCAGGGCGGTGAGCAGTTCTTC; CDR3 protein: CASSMTQGGEQFF
D gene: .; CDR3 length: 14; clone size: .; V gene: TRBV7-9; J gene: TRBJ2-3; CDR3 DNA: TGTGCCAGCAGCTTACGGTCTACCACAGATACGCAGTATTTT; CDR3 protein: CASSLRSTTDTQYF
D gene: .; CDR3 length: 14; clone size: .; V gene: TRBV6-5; J gene: TRBJ1-1; CDR3 DNA: TGTGCCAGCAGTTACTCCGCGGGACTGTCTGGGGCTTTCTTT; CDR3 protein: CASSYSAGLSGAFF
D gene: .; CDR3 length: 14; clone size: .; V gene: TRBV19; J gene: TRBJ1-1; CDR3 DNA: TGTGCCAGTAACACCGGGTTAATGAACACTGAAGCTTTCTTT; CDR3 protein: CASNTGLMNTEAFF
D gene: TRBD2; CDR3 length: 15; clone size: once; V gene: TRBV18; J gene: TRBJ2-1; CDR3 DNA: TGTGCCAGCTCACTAAAGCGGGAGGGATACAATGAGCAGTTCTTC; CDR3 protein: CASSLKREGYNEQFF
D gene: .; CDR3 length: 17; clone size: .; V gene: TRBV5-4; J gene: TRBJ2-6; CDR3 DNA: TGTGCCAGCAGCTTGGGGGGCCTGAACTCTGGGGCCAACGTCCTGACTTTC; CDR3 protein: CASSLGGLNSGANVLTF
D gene: TRBD1; CDR3 length: 15; clone size: few; V gene: TRBV6-1; J gene: TRBJ2-6; CDR3 DNA: TGTGCCAGCGGACAGGGGCGCTCTGGGGCCAACGTCCTGACTTTC; CDR3 protein: CASGQGRSGANVLTF
D gene: .; CDR3 length: 11; clone size: .; V gene: TRBV7-8; J gene: TRBJ2-5; CDR3 DNA: TGTGCCAGCAGCCGGGGGGAGACCCAGTACTTC; CDR3 protein: CASSRGETQYF
D gene: .; CDR3 length: 16; clone size: .; V gene: TRBV7-6; J gene: TRBJ2-4; CDR3 DNA: TGTGCCAGCAGCGCGAATTACAGGGAGGCCAAAAACATTCAGTACTTC; CDR3 protein: CASSANYREAKNIQYF